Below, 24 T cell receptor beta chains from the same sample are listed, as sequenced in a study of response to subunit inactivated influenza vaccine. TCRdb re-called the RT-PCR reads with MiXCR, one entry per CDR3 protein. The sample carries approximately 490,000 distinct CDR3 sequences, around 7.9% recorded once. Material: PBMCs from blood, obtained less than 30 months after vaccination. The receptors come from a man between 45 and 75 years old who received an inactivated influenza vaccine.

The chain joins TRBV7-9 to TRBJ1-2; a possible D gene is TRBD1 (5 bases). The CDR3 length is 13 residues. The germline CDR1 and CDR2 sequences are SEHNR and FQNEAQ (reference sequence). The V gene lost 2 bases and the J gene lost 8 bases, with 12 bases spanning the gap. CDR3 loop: CASSLPGRGGYTF. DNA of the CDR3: TGTGCCAGCAGCTTACCAGGGAGGGGAGGCTACACCTTC.

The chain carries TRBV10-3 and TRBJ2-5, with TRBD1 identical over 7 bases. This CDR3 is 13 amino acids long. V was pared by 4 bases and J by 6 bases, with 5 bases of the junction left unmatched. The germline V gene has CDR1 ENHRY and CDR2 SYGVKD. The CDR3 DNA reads TGTGCCATCAGTGTACAGGGGATGCAGACCCAGTACTTC. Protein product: CAISVQGMQTQYF.

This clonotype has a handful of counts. The CDR3 sequence is CASSSKLNTEAFF. In DNA, the CDR3 is TGTGCCAGCAGCTCCAAGTTAAACACTGAAGCTTTCTTT. V is TRBV7-2 and J is TRBJ1-1; D is ambiguous. The V and J ends lost 4 bases and 2 bases respectively, with 8 bases between them. The CDR3 totals 13 residues. From germline, CDR1 is SGHTA and CDR2 FQGNSA.

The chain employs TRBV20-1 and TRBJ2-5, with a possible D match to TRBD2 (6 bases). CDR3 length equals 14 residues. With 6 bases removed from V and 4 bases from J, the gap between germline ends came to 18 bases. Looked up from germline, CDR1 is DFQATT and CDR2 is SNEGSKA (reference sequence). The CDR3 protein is CSATKSPGAETQYF. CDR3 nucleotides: TGCAGTGCAACGAAAAGCCCGGGAGCAGAGACCCAGTACTTC.

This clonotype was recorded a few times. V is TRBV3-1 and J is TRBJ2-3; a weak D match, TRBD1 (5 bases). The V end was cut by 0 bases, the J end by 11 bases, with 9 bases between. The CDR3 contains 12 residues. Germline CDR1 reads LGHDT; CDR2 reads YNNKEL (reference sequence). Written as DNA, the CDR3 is TGTGCCAGCAGCCAAGATCAGGGAATGCAGTATTTT. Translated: CASSQDQGMQYF.

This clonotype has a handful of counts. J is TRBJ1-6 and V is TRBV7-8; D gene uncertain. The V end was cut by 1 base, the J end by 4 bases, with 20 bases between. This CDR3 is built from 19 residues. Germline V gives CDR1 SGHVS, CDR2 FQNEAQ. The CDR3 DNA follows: TGTGCCAGCAGCTTAGGAGTCGGGCTAGATATTACTTATAATTCACCCCTCCACTTT. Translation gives CASSLGVGLDITYNSPLHF. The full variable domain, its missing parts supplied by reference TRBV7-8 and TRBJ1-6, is GAGVSQSPRYKVAKRGQDVALRCDPISGHVSLFWYQQALGQGPEFLTYFQNEAQLDKSGLPSDRFFAERPEGSVSTLKIQRTQQEDSAVYLCASSLGVGLDITYNSPLHFGNGTRLTVT.

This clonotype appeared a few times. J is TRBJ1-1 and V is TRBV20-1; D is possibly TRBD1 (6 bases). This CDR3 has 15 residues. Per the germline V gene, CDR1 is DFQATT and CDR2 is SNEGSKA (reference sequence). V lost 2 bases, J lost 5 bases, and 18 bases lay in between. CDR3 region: CSARPDRPLRTEAFF. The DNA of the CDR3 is TGCAGTGCTAGACCGGACAGACCACTTCGGACTGAAGCTTTCTTT.

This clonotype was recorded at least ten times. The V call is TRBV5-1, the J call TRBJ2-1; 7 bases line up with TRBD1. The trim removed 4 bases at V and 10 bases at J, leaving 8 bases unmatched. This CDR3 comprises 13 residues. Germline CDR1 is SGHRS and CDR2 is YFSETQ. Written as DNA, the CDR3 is TGCGCCAGCAGCGAATGGGACAGTGGGGAGCAGTTCTTC. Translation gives CASSEWDSGEQFF.

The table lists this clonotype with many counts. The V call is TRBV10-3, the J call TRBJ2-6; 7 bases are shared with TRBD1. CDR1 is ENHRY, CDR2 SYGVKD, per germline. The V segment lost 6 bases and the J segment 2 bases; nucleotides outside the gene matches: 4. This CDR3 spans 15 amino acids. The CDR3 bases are TGTGCCATCAGCCAGGGGGTCACTGGGGCCAACGTCCTGACTTTC. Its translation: CAISQGVTGANVLTF.

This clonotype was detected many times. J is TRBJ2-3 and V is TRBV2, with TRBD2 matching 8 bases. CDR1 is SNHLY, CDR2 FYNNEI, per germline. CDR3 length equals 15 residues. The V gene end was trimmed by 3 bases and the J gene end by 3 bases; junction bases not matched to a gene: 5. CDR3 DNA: TGTGCCAGCAGTGACCCAGCGGGGGCGACAGATACGCAGTATTTT. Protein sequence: CASSDPAGATDTQYF. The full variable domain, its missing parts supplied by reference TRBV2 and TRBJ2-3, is EPEVTQTPSHQVTQMGQEVILRCVPISNHLYFYWYRQILGQKVEFLVSFYNNEISEKSEIFDDQFSVERPDGSNFTLKIRSTKLEDSAMYFCASSDPAGATDTQYFGPGTRLTVL.

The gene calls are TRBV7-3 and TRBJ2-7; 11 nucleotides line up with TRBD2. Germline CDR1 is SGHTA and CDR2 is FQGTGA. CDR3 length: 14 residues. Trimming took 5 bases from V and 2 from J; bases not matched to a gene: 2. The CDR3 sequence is CASSKTSGTYEQYF. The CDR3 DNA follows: TGTGCCAGCAGCAAGACTAGCGGGACCTACGAGCAGTACTTC.

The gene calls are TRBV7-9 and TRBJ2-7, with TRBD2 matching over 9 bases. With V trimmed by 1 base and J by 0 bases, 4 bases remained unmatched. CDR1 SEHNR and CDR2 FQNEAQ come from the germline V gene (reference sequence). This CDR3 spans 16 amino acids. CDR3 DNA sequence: TGTGCCAGCAGCTTAGACGGTAGCGGGAGCTCCTACGAGCAGTACTTC. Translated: CASSLDGSGSSYEQYF.

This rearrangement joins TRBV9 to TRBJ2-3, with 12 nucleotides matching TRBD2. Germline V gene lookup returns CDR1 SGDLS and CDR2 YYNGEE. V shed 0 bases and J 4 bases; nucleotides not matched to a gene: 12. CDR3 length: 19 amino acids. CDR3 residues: CASSVALGLAGSGPDTQYF. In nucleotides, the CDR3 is TGTGCCAGCAGCGTAGCTTTGGGACTAGCGGGTAGTGGTCCAGATACGCAGTATTTT.

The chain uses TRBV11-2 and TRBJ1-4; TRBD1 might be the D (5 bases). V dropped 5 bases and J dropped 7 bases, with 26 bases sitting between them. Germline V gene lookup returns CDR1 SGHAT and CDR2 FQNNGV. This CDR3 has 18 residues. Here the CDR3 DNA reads TGTGCCAGCAGCCCCCACGGGACGGACTACCTCGGAGGTGAAAAACTGTTTTTT. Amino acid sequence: CASSPHGTDYLGGEKLFF.

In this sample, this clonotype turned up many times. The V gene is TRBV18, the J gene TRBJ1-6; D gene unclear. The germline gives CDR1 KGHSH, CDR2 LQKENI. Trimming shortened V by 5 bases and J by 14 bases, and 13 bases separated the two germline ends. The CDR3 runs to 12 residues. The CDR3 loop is CASSSQTTTLHF. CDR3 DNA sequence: TGTGCCAGCTCAAGCCAAACCACCACCCTCCACTTT. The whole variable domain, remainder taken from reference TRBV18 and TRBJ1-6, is NAGVMQNPRHLVRRRGQEARLRCSPMKGHSHVYWYRQLPEEGLKFMVYLQKENIIDESGMPKERFSAEFPKEGPSILRIQQVVRGDSAAYFCASSSQTTTLHFGNGTRLTVT.

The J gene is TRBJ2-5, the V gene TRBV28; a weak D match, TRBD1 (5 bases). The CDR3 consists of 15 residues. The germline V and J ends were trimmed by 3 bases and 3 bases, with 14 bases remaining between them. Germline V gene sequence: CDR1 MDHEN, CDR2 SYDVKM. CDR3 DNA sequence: TGTGCCAGCAGTTTGGGGCAATTCCCCAAAGAGACCCAGTACTTC. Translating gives CASSLGQFPKETQYF. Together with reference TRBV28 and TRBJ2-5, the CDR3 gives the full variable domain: DVKVTQSSRYLVKRTGEKVFLECVQDMDHENMFWYRQDPGLGLRLIYFSYDVKMKEKGDIPEGYSVSREKKERFSLILESASTNQTSMYLCASSLGQFPKETQYFGPGTRLLVL.

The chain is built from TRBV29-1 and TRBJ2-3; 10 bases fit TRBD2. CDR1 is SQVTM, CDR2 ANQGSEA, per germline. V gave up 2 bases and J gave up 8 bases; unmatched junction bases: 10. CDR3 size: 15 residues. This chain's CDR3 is CSVENGLAVQATQYF. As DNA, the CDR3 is TGCAGCGTTGAAAACGGACTAGCGGTTCAGGCTACGCAGTATTTT.

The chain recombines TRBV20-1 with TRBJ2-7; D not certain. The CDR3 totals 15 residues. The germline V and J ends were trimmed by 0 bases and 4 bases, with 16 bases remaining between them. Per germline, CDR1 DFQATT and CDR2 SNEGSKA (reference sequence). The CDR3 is CSARDLKAEAYEQYF. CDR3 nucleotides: TGCAGTGCTAGAGATCTAAAGGCGGAAGCTTACGAGCAGTACTTC.

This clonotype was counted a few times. As DNA, the CDR3 is TGTGCCAGCAGCATAACAGAGCCCTACGAGCAGTACTTC. This encodes CASSITEPYEQYF. This chain uses TRBV12-3 or TRBV12-4 with TRBJ2-7; D not certain. CDR3 length: 13 amino acids. V lost 6 bases to trimming and J lost 2 bases, with 11 bases between them.

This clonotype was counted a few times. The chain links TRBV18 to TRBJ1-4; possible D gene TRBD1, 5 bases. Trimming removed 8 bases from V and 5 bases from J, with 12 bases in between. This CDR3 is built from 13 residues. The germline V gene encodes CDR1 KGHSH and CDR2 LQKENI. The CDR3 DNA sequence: TGTGCCAGCCAAGGGGTAAAGAATGAAAAACTGTTTTTT. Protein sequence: CASQGVKNEKLFF.

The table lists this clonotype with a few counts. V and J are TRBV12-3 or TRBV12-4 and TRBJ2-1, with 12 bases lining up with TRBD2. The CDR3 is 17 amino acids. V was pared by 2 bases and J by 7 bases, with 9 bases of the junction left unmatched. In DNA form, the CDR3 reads TGTGCCAGCAGTTTACATCTAGCGGGAGGGCTATCAAATGAGCAGTTCTTC. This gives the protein CASSLHLAGGLSNEQFF.

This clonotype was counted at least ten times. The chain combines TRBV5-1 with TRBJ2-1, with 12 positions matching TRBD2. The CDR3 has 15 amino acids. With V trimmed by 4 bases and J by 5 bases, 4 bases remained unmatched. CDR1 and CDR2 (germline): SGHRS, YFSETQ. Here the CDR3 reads CASSPLAGGDNEQFF. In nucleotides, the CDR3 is TGCGCCAGCAGCCCGCTAGCGGGGGGGGACAATGAGCAGTTCTTC. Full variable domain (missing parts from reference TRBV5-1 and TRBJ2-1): KAGVTQTPRYLIKTRGQQVTLSCSPISGHRSVSWYQQTPGQGLQFLFEYFSETQRNKGNFPGRFSGRQFSNSRSEMNVSTLELGDSALYLCASSPLAGGDNEQFFGPGTRLTVL.

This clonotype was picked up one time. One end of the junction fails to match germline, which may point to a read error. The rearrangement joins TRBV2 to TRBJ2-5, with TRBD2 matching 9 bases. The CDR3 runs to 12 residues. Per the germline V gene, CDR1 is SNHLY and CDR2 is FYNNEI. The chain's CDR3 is CASAGGEETPYF. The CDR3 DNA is TGTGCCAGCGCGGGGGGGGAAGAGACCCCGTACTTC. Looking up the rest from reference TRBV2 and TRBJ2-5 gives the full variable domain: EPEVTQTPSHQVTQMGQEVILRCVPISNHLYFYWYRQILGQKVEFLVSFYNNEISEKSEIFDDQFSVERPDGSNFTLKIRSTKLEDSAMYFCASAGGEETPYFGPGTRLLVL.

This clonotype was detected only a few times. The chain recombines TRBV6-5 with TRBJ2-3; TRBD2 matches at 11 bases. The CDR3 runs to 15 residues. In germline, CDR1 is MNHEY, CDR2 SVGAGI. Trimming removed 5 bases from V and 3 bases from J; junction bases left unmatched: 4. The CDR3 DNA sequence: TGTGCCAGCAGTCACACTAGCGGGGGTACAGATACGCAGTATTTT. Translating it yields CASSHTSGGTDTQYF.